This T cell receptor (beta chain) was recovered during a study of human T cells and chemical hapten exposure. Background on the study: 2% DPC was applied to approximately 2 cm by approximately 2 cm of upper inner arm skin for sensitization. Study-wide points: Following DPC sensitization, TCRs present above 1 in 1000 frequency showed no change.

TCRdb redid the calling of the RACE reads with MiXCR, one entry per CDR3 protein. The data contain some 91,000 distinct CDR3 sequences, 9.5% to 15% of them singletons. Details on this clonotype: Its antigen is still unknown.

The time point was: patch test 1, 2 weeks after DPC sensitization. This sample's treatment: therapeutic diphenylcyclopropenone sensitization with weekly scalp DPC. Extraction yielded total RNA from whole blood (unfractionated). This TCR was recovered from a woman between 40 and 50 years old with alopecia areata. Some clones in this sample may be carry-over from other donors' samples. Sequenced material: whole blood, taken in connection with sensitization to the hapten diphenylcyclopropenone (DPC).

CDR3 nucleotides: TGTGCCAGCAGCCCCTGGGAGGAGACCCAGTACTTC. Its translation: CASSPWEETQYF. The rearrangement links TRBV11-2 to TRBJ2-5; TRBD2 might be the D (5 bases). The CDR3 covers 12 residues. The germline CDR1 and CDR2 sequences are SGHAT and FQNNGV. The V end lost 5 bases, the J end lost 5 bases, and 9 bases lay between the germline ends.